These 26 T cell receptor beta chains share one sample of origin, sequenced in a study of T cell repertoires in cytomegalovirus infection. Antigen specificity for these receptors is unknown. TCRdb re-derived calls from the reads in MiXCR, one entry per CDR3 protein. The table records approximately 73,000 distinct CDR3 sequences, 35% to 50% of them present only once. This material consisted of CD8+ T cells from cultured PBMCs, taken from culture after CMV antigen stimulation. These TCRs come from a human donor in good health (CMV status not recorded). Some clones in this sample may be carry-over from other donors' samples.

This clonotype came up a few times. The chain employs TRBV7-2 and TRBJ2-3; maybe TRBD2 (5 bases). The V end was cut by 5 bases, the J end by 5 bases, with 17 bases between. The CDR3 consists of 15 residues. Germline V gene sequence: CDR1 SGHTA, CDR2 FQGNSA. CDR3 amino acids: CASSPERRSIDTQYF. The CDR3 bases are TGTGCCAGCAGCCCCGAGCGGCGGTCAATAGATACGCAGTATTTT.

By sample share, this clonotype is medium-sized. The rearrangement links TRBV7-2 to TRBJ1-1; no reliable D call. The CDR3 consists of 15 residues. V was shortened by 1 base and J by 0 bases, with 9 bases between the two germline ends. Germline V gene sequence: CDR1 SGHTA, CDR2 FQGNSA. The CDR3 nucleotides are TGTGCCAGCAGCTTAGTACCAGCCATGAACACTGAAGCTTTCTTT. Encoded protein: CASSLVPAMNTEAFF.

A few counts support this clonotype. The rearrangement links TRBV6-2 or TRBV6-3 to TRBJ1-1; D ambiguous. Germline lookup yields CDR1 MNHEY and CDR2 SVGEGT. Trimming cost V 3 bases and J 1 base, with 6 bases left between them. The length of the CDR3 is 13 residues. Written as DNA, the CDR3 is TGTGCCAGCAGTTATACAGCGAACACTGAAGCTTTCTTT. Translated: CASSYTANTEAFF.

DNA of the CDR3: TGCGCCAGCAGCCGACAAGTGGCCAGACAGGGAGGGGAGGCCCAGTACTTC. Residues: CASSRQVARQGGEAQYF. The V and J genes are TRBV4-3 and TRBJ2-5; D may match TRBD1 or TRBD2 (7 bases each). Trimming removed 4 bases from V and 9 bases from J, with 27 bases in between. Germline CDR1 is LGHNA and CDR2 is YSLEER. This CDR3 is 17 amino acids long.

This clonotype was detected once. The rearrangement joins TRBV6-5 to TRBJ2-7, with D perhaps TRBD1 or TRBD2 (5 bases each). V dropped 6 bases and J dropped 7 bases, with 19 bases sitting between them. The CDR3 consists of 14 residues. CDR1 and CDR2 (germline): MNHEY, SVGAGI. CDR3 protein: CASSPGALAVEQYF. CDR3 DNA: TGTGCCAGCAGCCCCGGGGCCCTGGCGGTGGAGCAGTACTTC.

This clonotype was detected a few times. This sequence joins TRBV6-2 or TRBV6-3 and TRBJ1-1; D perhaps matches TRBD1 (6 bases). CDR3 size: 15 residues. Trimming removed 0 bases from V and 6 bases from J, with 14 bases in between. Germline CDR1 is MNHEY and CDR2 is SVGEGT. The CDR3 is CASSYSEQGRAEAFF. DNA for the CDR3: TGTGCCAGCAGTTACTCAGAACAGGGTCGGGCTGAAGCTTTCTTT.

This clonotype has just one count. The rearrangement links TRBV4-2 to TRBJ1-3, with TRBD1 identical over 8 bases. Germline values: CDR1 LGHNA, CDR2 YNFKEQ. Trimming cost V 3 bases and J 4 bases; bases outside gene matches: 5. There are 15 residues in the CDR3. CDR3 nucleotides: TGTGCCAGCAGCCATGAACAGGGGGAGGGAAACACCATATATTTT. It specifies CASSHEQGEGNTIYF.

This chain links TRBV4-1 with TRBJ2-7, with D tentatively TRBD1 (5 bases). The V gene lost 0 bases and the J gene lost 3 bases, with 9 bases spanning the gap. This CDR3 has 14 residues. In germline, CDR1 is MGHRA, CDR2 YSYEKL. The CDR3 region is CASSQEPGFYEQYF. Here the CDR3 DNA reads TGCGCCAGCAGCCAAGAGCCAGGGTTCTACGAGCAGTACTTC.

V usage is TRBV7-6 and J usage is TRBJ2-5; unclear D gene. This CDR3 spans 14 amino acids. Germline lookup yields CDR1 SGHVS and CDR2 FNYEAQ. V was pared by 5 bases and J by 4 bases, with 14 bases between. CDR3 sequence (DNA): TGTGCCAGCAGCCCTCCTTGGGATATAGAGACCCAGTACTTC. The encoded protein is CASSPPWDIETQYF. The variable domain in full, with the rest retrieved from reference TRBV7-6 and TRBJ2-5, is GAGVSQSPRYKVTKRGQDVALRCDPISGHVSLYWYRQALGQGPEFLTYFNYEAQQDKSGLPNDRFSAERPEGSISTLTIQRTEQRDSAMYRCASSPPWDIETQYFGPGTRLLVL.

The V call is TRBV15, the J call TRBJ1-2; perhaps TRBD1 as D (5 bases). The length of the CDR3 is 13 residues. The V gene's germline CDR1 is LNHNV and CDR2 YYDKDF (reference sequence). With 0 bases removed from V and 6 bases from J, the gap between germline ends came to 8 bases. This chain's CDR3 is CATSRDRANGYTF. The CDR3 DNA is TGTGCCACCAGCAGAGACAGGGCAAATGGCTACACCTTC.

This clonotype has more than one count but fewer than ten. This chain joins TRBV4-1 and TRBJ2-5; D remains ambiguous. In germline, CDR1 is MGHRA, CDR2 YSYEKL. The V gene lost 1 base and the J gene lost 1 base, with 10 bases spanning the gap. CDR3 length: 15 residues. The CDR3 is CASSQVVGPQETQYF. DNA of the CDR3: TGCGCCAGCAGCCAAGTAGTAGGACCCCAAGAGACCCAGTACTTC.

This clonotype came up a few times. The chain has TRBV15 and TRBJ2-3; 7 nucleotides match TRBD1. The CDR3 has 14 residues. With V trimmed by 4 bases and J by 2 bases, 3 bases remained unmatched. Germline V gene data show CDR1 as LNHNV and CDR2 as YYDKDF (reference sequence). CDR3 region: CATSTGQATDTQYF. CDR3 bases: TGTGCCACCAGCACAGGACAGGCCACAGATACGCAGTATTTT.

V is TRBV6-2 or TRBV6-3 and J is TRBJ2-2; 8 nucleotides line up with TRBD1. Germline CDR1 reads MNHEY; CDR2 reads SVGEGT. This CDR3 comprises 14 residues. V gave up 4 bases and J gave up 4 bases; unmatched junction bases: 2. The CDR3 loop reads CASSWGQATGELFF. The CDR3 DNA reads as TGTGCCAGCAGTTGGGGACAGGCCACCGGGGAGCTGTTTTTT.

The table lists this clonotype with a few counts. The V call is TRBV5-1, the J call TRBJ1-2, with 9 positions matching TRBD1. The CDR3 consists of 17 residues. The germline CDR1 and CDR2 sequences are SGHRS and YFSETQ. V was pared by 3 bases and J by 4 bases, with 13 bases of the junction left unmatched. CDR3 nucleotides: TGCGCCAGCAGCTATACTCAAGGACAGGGGCCTATCTATGGCTACACCTTC. This gives the protein CASSYTQGQGPIYGYTF.

V and J are TRBV27 and TRBJ1-2; D remains unclear. The V end lost 5 bases, the J end lost 8 bases, and 15 bases lay between the germline ends. CDR3 size: 13 residues. Germline assignment: CDR1 MNHEY and CDR2 SMNVEV (reference sequence). Here the CDR3 reads CASSQGSSGGYTF. CDR3 DNA: TGTGCCAGCAGTCAAGGGAGCTCCGGAGGCTACACCTTC.

V and J are TRBV7-2 and TRBJ1-2, with D tentatively TRBD1 (6 bases). The ends were cut back, 4 bases at V and 0 bases at J, with 15 bases in the middle. Germline-derived CDR1 and CDR2 are SGHTA and FQGNSA. The CDR3 sequence is 16 residues long. This chain's CDR3 is CASSSPGTTSNYGYTF. CDR3 bases: TGTGCCAGCAGCTCCCCCGGGACAACCTCTAACTATGGCTACACCTTC.

The V and J genes are TRBV7-9 and TRBJ2-7; TRBD1 matches at 12 bases. The CDR3 is 17 residues long. Germline values: CDR1 SEHNR, CDR2 FQNEAQ (reference sequence). J was trimmed by 1 base and V by 6 bases; bases with no gene match: 10. In nucleotides, the CDR3 is TGTGCCAGCAGTGGTCCCTGGGACAGGGGGCAATCCTACGAGCAGTACTTC. Its translation: CASSGPWDRGQSYEQYF.

The CDR3 here is CASSQQGQTEAFF. Here the CDR3 DNA reads TGCGCCAGCAGCCAACAGGGACAGACTGAAGCTTTCTTT. This chain links TRBV4-1 with TRBJ1-1, with 7 bases lining up with TRBD1. Germline CDR1 MGHRA, CDR2 YSYEKL. Trimming at V came to 2 bases and at J to 5 bases, leaving 2 bases not matched to a gene. The CDR3 spans 13 residues.

V is TRBV6-2 or TRBV6-3 and J is TRBJ2-4; the D is unclear. This CDR3 is built from 17 residues. Germline V gene sequence: CDR1 MNHEY, CDR2 SVGEGT. V lost 1 base and J 7 bases, leaving 20 bases between the germline ends. In DNA form, the CDR3 reads TGTGCCAGCAGTTACTACGCCGAAGAGCCTAAAGGGAACATTCAGTACTTC. Amino acids: CASSYYAEEPKGNIQYF.

This chain uses TRBV7-9 with TRBJ2-3; 10 bases are a match to TRBD2. The V gene end was trimmed by 5 bases and the J gene end by 2 bases; junction bases not matched to a gene: 4. This CDR3 has 15 residues. CDR1 and CDR2 (germline): SEHNR, FQNEAQ (reference sequence). In nucleotides, the CDR3 is TGTGCCAGCAGCCCTCTAGCGGGGGTCACAGATACGCAGTATTTT. It yields the protein CASSPLAGVTDTQYF.

Here the CDR3 reads CSARGSPPSALYNEQFF. CDR3 nucleotides: TGCAGTGCTAGAGGCTCGCCGCCTAGCGCTCTCTACAATGAGCAGTTCTTC. This chain joins TRBV20-1 and TRBJ2-1; D is perhaps TRBD2 (6 bases). This CDR3 has 17 amino acids. Between the trimmed V and J ends, which lost 1 base and 3 bases, there was a span of 19 bases. Germline V gene lookup returns CDR1 DFQATT and CDR2 SNEGSKA (reference sequence).

This clonotype was found a few times. The chain is built from TRBV14 and TRBJ2-1, with 11 bases matching TRBD2. This CDR3 is 17 amino acids long. The germline V gene has CDR1 SGHDN and CDR2 FVKESK. Germline trimming cut 0 bases from V and 2 bases from J; bases unmatched to any gene: 3. In DNA, the CDR3 is TGTGCCAGCAGCCAAGAATTAGCGGGGGGGCCCTACAATGAGCAGTTCTTC. Translating it yields CASSQELAGGPYNEQFF.

In this sample, this clonotype turned up many times. The J gene is TRBJ2-3, the V gene TRBV20-1, with a tentative D call TRBD2 (6 bases). Deletions cut 4 bases from V and 5 bases from J, with 19 bases between. The CDR3 runs 15 residues. CDR1 and CDR2 (germline): DFQATT, SNEGSKA (reference sequence). CDR3 nucleotide sequence: TGCAGTGCTAAGGTACTAGCCGGGAATAGAGATACGCAGTATTTT. Translated, it gives CSAKVLAGNRDTQYF.

This chain connects TRBV11-2 to TRBJ2-7, with a possible D match to TRBD1 (5 bases). Trimming took off 3 bases at V and 2 bases at J, with 20 bases between the two ends. CDR1 and CDR2 from the germline V gene are SGHAT and FQNNGV. This CDR3 is built from 17 residues. The CDR3 DNA is TGTGCCAGCAGCTTGTTTGGGCCAGGGTCCTCTACCTACGAGCAGTACTTC. It specifies CASSLFGPGSSTYEQYF.

This clonotype was detected only a few times. The gene calls are TRBV7-9 and TRBJ2-3, with D perhaps matching TRBD2 (5 bases). CDR3 length: 17 residues. Per germline, CDR1 SEHNR and CDR2 FQNEAQ (reference sequence). The V end was cut by 4 bases, the J end by 5 bases, with 22 bases between. The CDR3 nucleotides are TGTGCCAGCAGCTCCCGTTCCCGGGCCGGGAATCGAGATACGCAGTATTTT. This sequence encodes CASSSRSRAGNRDTQYF.

This clonotype was picked up one time. The rearrangement uses TRBV4-1 and TRBJ1-2; D is uncertain. The V gene lost 4 bases and the J gene lost 1 base, with 13 bases spanning the gap. Germline CDR1 MGHRA, CDR2 YSYEKL. CDR3 length: 15 amino acids. Here the CDR3 reads CASSLGPASNYGYTF. In nucleotides, the CDR3 is TGCGCCAGCAGCCTCGGCCCCGCGAGTAACTATGGCTACACCTTC.